The rows below give T cell receptor beta chains drawn from one sample of a study of blood T cell repertoires in COVID-19. The table came from immunoSEQ multiplex PCR; TCRdb's copy has only in-frame clones and leaves some out. The sample shows roughly 160,000 clones, 88% of them seen only once. The sequencing input was peripheral blood. These TCRs come from a man aged 45-65 years who had recovered from COVID-19. Both conserved end residues are part of each CDR3. Fields, in order: clone size, J gene, V gene, D gene, CDR3 DNA, CDR3 protein. The D gene is left open where the match is weak. The size entry is marked missing in some rows and otherwise reads once, few, many or a size class.

>.|TRBJ1-5|TRBV5-1|TRBD1
TGCGCCAGCAGCACGGACGGACAGGGCAATCAGCCCCAGCATTTT
CASSTDGQGNQPQHF
>.|TRBJ2-5|TRBV6-2/TRBV6-3|.
TGTGCCAGCAGCAAACAGTACCAAGAGACCCAGTACTTC
CASSKQYQETQYF
>.|TRBJ2-1|TRBV30|TRBD2
TGTGCCTGGAGTACCGGTAGCGGGGGGGCCAATGAGCAGTTCTTC
CAWSTGSGGANEQFF
>.|TRBJ2-3|TRBV19|TRBD1
TGTGCCAGTAGTAAGGACAGGGCAGATACGCAGTATTTT
CASSKDRADTQYF
>.|TRBJ2-1|TRBV24-1|.
TGTGCCACCAGTGACCCACCTGCCTCGGGTGAGCAGTTCTTC
CATSDPPASGEQFF
>.|TRBJ2-7|TRBV5-1|TRBD1
TGCGCCAGCAGCGGGTCGGGACAGGGATATGACGAGCAGTACTTC
CASSGSGQGYDEQYF
>.|TRBJ1-2|TRBV4-3|.
TGCGCCAGCAGCCAAGTTACAGACTATGGCTACACCTTC
CASSQVTDYGYTF
>.|TRBJ1-1|TRBV12-3/TRBV12-4|TRBD1
TGTGCCAGCAGTCAACAGGGGGTCGGTGAAGCTTTCTTT
CASSQQGVGEAFF
>.|TRBJ2-2|TRBV18|TRBD1
TGTGCCAGCTCACCCACGTACAGGGGGCGTAACACCGGGGAGCTGTTTTTT
CASSPTYRGRNTGELFF
>.|TRBJ1-2|TRBV29-1|.
TGCAGCGGACAGGATTACCTTAACTATGGCTACACCTTC
CSGQDYLNYGYTF
>once|TRBJ1-5|TRBV12-3/TRBV12-4|.
TGTGCCAGCAGTTTTTCGGATCAGCCCCAGCATTTT
CASSFSDQPQHF
>.|TRBJ1-3|TRBV5-1|.
TGCGCCAGCAGCGAACCGGGAAGGGGAAACACCATATATTTT
CASSEPGRGNTIYF
>once|TRBJ1-2|TRBV4-3|.
TGCGCCAGCAGCCAAGCGGGTGCCGGCTACACCTTC
CASSQAGAGYTF
>few|TRBJ2-2|TRBV10-1|.
TGCGCCAGCAGCCCTACCGGGGAGCTGTTTTTT
CASSPTGELFF
>.|TRBJ2-5|TRBV4-1|.
TGCGCCAGCAGCCAAGACGCTGCGCCAGGTGGGCGAGCGGTGGGGTTGGAGACCCAGTACTTC
CASSQDAAPGGRAVGLETQYF
>few|TRBJ2-1|TRBV7-3|TRBD2
TGTGCCAGCAGCCACGGGACTAGCGCGAACGAGCAGTTCTTC
CASSHGTSANEQFF
>.|TRBJ1-5|TRBV18|.
TGTGCCAGCTCACCAGCAACAGCTAGCAATCAGCCCCAGCATTTT
CASSPATASNQPQHF
>.|TRBJ2-4|TRBV5-1|.
TGCGCCAGCAGCCAGCAGGGTCGGAACATTCAGTACTTC
CASSQQGRNIQYF
>.|TRBJ1-2|TRBV5-1|.
TGCGCCAGCAGCTTCCCAGGACAGCTCTATGGCTACACCTTC
CASSFPGQLYGYTF
>.|TRBJ1-6|TRBV11-2|.
TGTGCCAGCAGCTTAGTAAGGGGGAATAATTCACCCCTCCACTTT
CASSLVRGNNSPLHF
>.|TRBJ2-1|TRBV6-6|TRBD2
TGTGCCAGCAGTCAACTAGCGGGAATGAGCTCCTACAATGAGCAGTTCTTC
CASSQLAGMSSYNEQFF
>.|TRBJ2-2|TRBV18|.
TGTGCCAGCTCACCTGTGGGGGCCTTAAACACCGGGGAGCTGTTTTTT
CASSPVGALNTGELFF
>.|TRBJ2-7|TRBV4-3|.
TGCGCCAGCAGCCAAGCTACTTACCCCTACGAGCAGTACTTC
CASSQATYPYEQYF
>.|TRBJ2-1|TRBV10-1|TRBD2
TGCGCCAGCAGTCCCGGGACTAGCGGGATGTACAATGAGCAGTTCTTC
CASSPGTSGMYNEQFF
>once|TRBJ2-5|TRBV24-1|TRBD2
TGTGCCACCAGTGATAAAACTAGCGGGGGGGCCGGGACCCAGTACTTC
CATSDKTSGGAGTQYF
>.|TRBJ2-2|TRBV6-2/TRBV6-3|TRBD2
TGTGCCAGCAGTTCGGGGGGAGGCACCGGGGAGCTGTTTTTT
CASSSGGGTGELFF
>.|TRBJ1-5|TRBV6-1|TRBD1
TGTGCCAGCAGTGAGCGACAGGGTGGTCAGCCCCAGCATTTT
CASSERQGGQPQHF
>.|TRBJ2-5|TRBV2|.
TGTGCCAGCAGCGCCGGGACATCAGAGACCCAGTACTTC
CASSAGTSETQYF
>.|TRBJ2-1|TRBV5-1|TRBD2
TGCGCCAGCAGCTCCGCCGGGGGGACTCTAAATGAGCAGTTCTTC
CASSSAGGTLNEQFF
>.|TRBJ2-7|TRBV29-1|TRBD2
TGCAGCGTTGCGTTTGACGGGGGGTCACAGCAGTACTTC
CSVAFDGGSQQYF
>.|TRBJ1-4|TRBV5-5|.
TGTGCCAGCAGCTTGGTCGGGGAAAAACTGTTTTTT
CASSLVGEKLFF
>.|TRBJ1-1|TRBV29-1|TRBD1
TGCAGCGTGAATGGACAGGGAGGGACTGAAGCTTTCTTT
CSVNGQGGTEAFF
>.|TRBJ2-3|TRBV27|TRBD2
TGTGCCAGCAGTTTATCGGGACTAGCTAGCACAGATACGCAGTATTTT
CASSLSGLASTDTQYF
>.|TRBJ1-5|TRBV27|.
TGTGCCAGCAGTTCCAGAAGGGGACTGCCCCAGCATTTT
CASSSRRGLPQHF
>.|TRBJ2-4|TRBV19|.
TGTGCCAGTAGTATATCGGCAGGCACAACCAAAAACATTCAGTACTTC
CASSISAGTTKNIQYF
>.|TRBJ1-2|TRBV5-5|.
TGTGCCAGCAGCTTGTCACAGGGCCGTAACTATGGCTACACCTTC
CASSLSQGRNYGYTF
>.|TRBJ2-1|TRBV7-3|TRBD1
TGTGCCAGCAGCCCGGACGGGACAGGCCTGCAGTTCTTC
CASSPDGTGLQFF
>once|TRBJ1-5|TRBV28|.
TGTGCCAGCAAGACCGGGGGGAATCAGCCCCAGCATTTT
CASKTGGNQPQHF
>.|TRBJ2-3|TRBV7-2|TRBD2
TGTGCCAGCAGCTTAGGACTAGCGGGAGTTCAAGATACGCAGTATTTT
CASSLGLAGVQDTQYF
>once|TRBJ1-5|TRBV10-3|TRBD1
TGTGCCATCAGGACAGGGCGGCATGGTGATCTAAATCAGCCCCAGCATTTT
CAIRTGRHGDLNQPQHF
>.|TRBJ2-7|TRBV7-2|TRBD1
TGTGCCAGCAGCTTAGCGCAGGACAGGGGTAGGCGCGAGCAGTACTTC
CASSLAQDRGRREQYF
>.|TRBJ1-5|TRBV4-1|TRBD1
TGCGCCAGCAGCGCACGGGACAGGGGGCTTGGCAATCAGCCCCAGCATTTT
CASSARDRGLGNQPQHF
>.|TRBJ1-2|TRBV30|TRBD1
TGTGCCTGGAGCGGGGACAGGGCTGGAGCGTGGGGCTACACCTTC
CAWSGDRAGAWGYTF
>.|TRBJ2-5|TRBV5-1|TRBD2
TGCGCCAGCAGCACTAGCGGGAGTACGGAGACCCAGTACTTC
CASSTSGSTETQYF
>.|TRBJ1-1|TRBV4-3|TRBD1
TGCGCCAGCAGCCAGGACGGACAGGGGCAAACTGAAGCTTTCTTT
CASSQDGQGQTEAFF
>.|TRBJ1-5|TRBV20-1|.
TGCAGTGCTAGTCGGTCAGGGATTCAGCCCCAGCATTTT
CSASRSGIQPQHF
>.|TRBJ2-1|TRBV7-2|.
TGTGCCAGCAGCAGCCAGATAGAGGCGAATGAGCAGTTCTTC
CASSSQIEANEQFF
>.|TRBJ1-4|TRBV2|.
TGTGCCAGCATCCAGGGGACGAATAATGAAAAACTGTTTTTT
CASIQGTNNEKLFF
>.|TRBJ2-7|TRBV6-1|.
TGTGCCAGCAGTGCCCTGGGAGGAGGGGGGGGCTACGAGCAGTACTTC
CASSALGGGGGYEQYF
>.|TRBJ2-7|TRBV2|.
TGTGCCAGCAGTGAGACCCGGGGGAAATCCTACGAGCAGTACTTC
CASSETRGKSYEQYF
>.|TRBJ2-7|TRBV6-5|.
TGTGCCAGCAGTTCACCCTCGGGTTGGAGCTCCTACGAGCAGTACTTC
CASSSPSGWSSYEQYF
>.|TRBJ2-5|TRBV5-1|TRBD2
TGCGCCAGCAGCTTGGGGACTAGTCAAGAGACCCAGTACTTC
CASSLGTSQETQYF
>.|TRBJ1-1|TRBV28|.
TGTGCCAGCAGAACTGACAGCCTCACTGAAGCTTTCTTT
CASRTDSLTEAFF
>.|TRBJ1-2|TRBV5-1|.
TGCGCCAGCAGCTTGAATCAGGGGTATAGCTATGGCTACACCTTC
CASSLNQGYSYGYTF
>.|TRBJ2-2|TRBV5-6|TRBD1
TGTGCCAGCAGCTTACCGGGACAGGGGGCTCCGAACACCGGGGAGCTGTTTTTT
CASSLPGQGAPNTGELFF